This T cell receptor beta chain appears in the sequencing data of a study of metastatic and nonmetastatic thyroid tumors. Study details: It was across blood and tumor or nodule tissue from malignant and benign thyroid patients that repertoires were compared.

CDR1 is LGHNA, CDR2 YNFKEQ, per germline. The CDR3 runs 14 residues. This clone was detected many times. Germline and junction disagree at one end, which may indicate a read error. TCRdb reprocessed the PCR reads using MiXCR. Of 25,000 to 35,000 clones listed, less than 25% are singletons. Until they underwent thyroid surgery, no patient had received any treatment. The sequenced sample was blood. The V call is TRBV4-2, the J call TRBJ1-1, with 11 nucleotides matching TRBD1. The sequence was obtained from a female donor with papillary thyroid cancer or a benign thyroid nodule (not recorded which). Some clones in this sample may be carry-over from other donors' samples. The CDR3 region has the DNA TGTGCCAGCAGCCAATACGGACAGGGGGCTGATGCTTTCTTT. This codes for CASSQYGQGADAFF.